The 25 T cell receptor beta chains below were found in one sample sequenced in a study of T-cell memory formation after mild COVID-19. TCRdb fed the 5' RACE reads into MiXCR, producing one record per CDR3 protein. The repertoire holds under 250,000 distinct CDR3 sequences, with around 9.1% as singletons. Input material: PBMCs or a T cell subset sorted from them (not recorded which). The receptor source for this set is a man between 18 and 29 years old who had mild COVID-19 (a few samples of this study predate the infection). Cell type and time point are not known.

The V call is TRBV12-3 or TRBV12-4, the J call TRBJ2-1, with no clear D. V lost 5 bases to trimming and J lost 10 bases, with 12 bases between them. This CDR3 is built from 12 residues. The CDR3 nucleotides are TGTGCCAGCAGTCAAAGAGGTTACGAGCAGTTCTTC. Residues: CASSQRGYEQFF.

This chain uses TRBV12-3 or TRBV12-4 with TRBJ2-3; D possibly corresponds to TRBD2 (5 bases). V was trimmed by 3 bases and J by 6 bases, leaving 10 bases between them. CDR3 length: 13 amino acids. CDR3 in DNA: TGTGCCAGCAGTTTCTCGGGGTCCGATACGCAGTATTTT. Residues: CASSFSGSDTQYF.

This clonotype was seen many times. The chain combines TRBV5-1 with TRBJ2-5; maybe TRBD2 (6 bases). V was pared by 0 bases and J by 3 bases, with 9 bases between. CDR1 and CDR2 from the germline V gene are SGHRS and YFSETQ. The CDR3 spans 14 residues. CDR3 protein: CASSLGTTKETQYF. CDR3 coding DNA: TGCGCCAGCAGCTTGGGGACTACTAAAGAGACCCAGTACTTC.

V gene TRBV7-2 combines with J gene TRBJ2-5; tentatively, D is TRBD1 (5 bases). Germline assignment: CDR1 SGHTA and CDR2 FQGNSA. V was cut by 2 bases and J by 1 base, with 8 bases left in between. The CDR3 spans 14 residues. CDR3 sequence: CASSLSRAQETQYF. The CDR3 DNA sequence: TGTGCCAGCAGCTTAAGCAGGGCCCAAGAGACCCAGTACTTC.

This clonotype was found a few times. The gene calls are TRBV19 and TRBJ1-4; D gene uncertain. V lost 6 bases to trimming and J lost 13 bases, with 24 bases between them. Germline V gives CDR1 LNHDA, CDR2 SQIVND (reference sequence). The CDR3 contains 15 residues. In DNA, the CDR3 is TGTGCCAGTAGGAATCCGGAAGTTACCCATGAGAGACTGTTTTTT. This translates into CASRNPEVTHERLFF.

The CDR3: CASGTEAPEAFF. The CDR3 DNA sequence: TGTGCCAGCGGGACGGAGGCTCCTGAAGCTTTCTTT. The rearrangement links TRBV25-1 to TRBJ1-1, with a weak D call TRBD1 (5 bases). Germline CDR1 reads MGHDK; CDR2 reads SYGVNS. The CDR3 runs to 12 residues. Trimming shortened V by 8 bases and J by 6 bases, and 13 bases separated the two germline ends.

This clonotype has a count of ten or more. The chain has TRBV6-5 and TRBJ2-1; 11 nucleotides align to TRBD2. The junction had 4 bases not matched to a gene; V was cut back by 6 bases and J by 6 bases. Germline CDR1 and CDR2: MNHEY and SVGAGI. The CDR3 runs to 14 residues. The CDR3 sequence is CASRDSGGANEQFF. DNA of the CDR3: TGTGCCAGCAGAGATAGCGGGGGGGCCAATGAGCAGTTCTTC.

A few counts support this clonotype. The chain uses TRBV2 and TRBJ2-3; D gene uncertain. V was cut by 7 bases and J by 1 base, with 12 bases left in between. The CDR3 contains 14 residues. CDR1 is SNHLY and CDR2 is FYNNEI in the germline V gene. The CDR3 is CASKGYRGTDTQYF. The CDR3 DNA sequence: TGTGCCAGCAAGGGTTATCGTGGCACAGATACGCAGTATTTT. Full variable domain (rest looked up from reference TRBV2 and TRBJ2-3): EPEVTQTPSHQVTQMGQEVILRCVPISNHLYFYWYRQILGQKVEFLVSFYNNEISEKSEIFDDQFSVERPDGSNFTLKIRSTKLEDSAMYFCASKGYRGTDTQYFGPGTRLTVL.

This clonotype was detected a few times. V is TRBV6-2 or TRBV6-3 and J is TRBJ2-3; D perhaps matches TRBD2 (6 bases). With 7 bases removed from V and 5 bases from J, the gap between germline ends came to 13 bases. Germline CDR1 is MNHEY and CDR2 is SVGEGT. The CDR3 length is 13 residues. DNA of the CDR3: TGTGCCAGCACCCAACGGAGGGAAGATACGCAGTATTTT. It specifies CASTQRREDTQYF.

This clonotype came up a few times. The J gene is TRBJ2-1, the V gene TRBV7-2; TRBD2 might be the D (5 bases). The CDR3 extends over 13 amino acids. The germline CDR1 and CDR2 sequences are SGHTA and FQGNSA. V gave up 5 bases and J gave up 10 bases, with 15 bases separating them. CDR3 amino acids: CASSPSLVSEQFF. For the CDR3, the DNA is TGTGCCAGCAGCCCCTCACTAGTTTCCGAGCAGTTCTTC.

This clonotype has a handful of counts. The CDR3 spells CASSELGTGVRETQYF. CDR3 nucleotides: TGTGCCAGCAGTGAATTGGGAACAGGGGTTCGAGAGACCCAGTACTTC. V and J are TRBV25-1 and TRBJ2-5, with 7 bases lining up with TRBD1. From germline, CDR1 is MGHDK and CDR2 SYGVNS. V lost 1 base and J lost 4; bases outside the gene matches: 9. The CDR3 extends over 16 amino acids.

The CDR3 DNA reads as TGTGCCAGCAGGGACGGGACAGGGTCAAAATCACCCCTCCACTTT. It specifies CASRDGTGSKSPLHF. This sequence joins TRBV27 and TRBJ1-6, with 9 nucleotides matching TRBD1. Unmatched junction bases numbered 10, after V lost 6 bases and J lost 10 bases. CDR1 is MNHEY, CDR2 SMNVEV, per germline (reference sequence). The CDR3 has 15 amino acids.

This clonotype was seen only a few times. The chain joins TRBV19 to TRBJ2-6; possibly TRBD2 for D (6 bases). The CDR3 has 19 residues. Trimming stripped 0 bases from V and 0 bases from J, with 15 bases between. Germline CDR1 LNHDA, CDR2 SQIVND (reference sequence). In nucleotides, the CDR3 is TGTGCCAGTAGTATAGATCTATCGGCGGGAAGCTCTGGGGCCAACGTCCTGACTTTC. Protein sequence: CASSIDLSAGSSGANVLTF.

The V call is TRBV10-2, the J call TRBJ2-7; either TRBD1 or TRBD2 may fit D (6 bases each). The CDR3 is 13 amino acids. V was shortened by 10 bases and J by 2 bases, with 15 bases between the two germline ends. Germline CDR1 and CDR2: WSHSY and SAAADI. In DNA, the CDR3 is TGCGCCACCTCGAGGGGGGTAGCCTACGAGCAGTACGTC. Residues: CATSRGVAYEQYV.

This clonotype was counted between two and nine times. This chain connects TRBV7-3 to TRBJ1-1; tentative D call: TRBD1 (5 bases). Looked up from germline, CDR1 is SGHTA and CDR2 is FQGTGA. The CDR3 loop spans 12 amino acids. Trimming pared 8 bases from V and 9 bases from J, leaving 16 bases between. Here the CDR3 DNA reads TGTGCCAGCGCCCGGCGGGGGGGAAAAGCTTTCTTT. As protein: CASARRGGKAFF.

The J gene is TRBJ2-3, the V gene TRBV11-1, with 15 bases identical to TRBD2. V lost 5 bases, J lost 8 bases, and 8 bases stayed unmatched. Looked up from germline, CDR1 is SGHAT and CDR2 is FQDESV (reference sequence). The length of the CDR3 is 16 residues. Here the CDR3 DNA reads TGTGCCAGCAGCACCCGGACTAGCGGGGGGGCCGGTACGCAGTATTTT. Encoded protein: CASSTRTSGGAGTQYF.

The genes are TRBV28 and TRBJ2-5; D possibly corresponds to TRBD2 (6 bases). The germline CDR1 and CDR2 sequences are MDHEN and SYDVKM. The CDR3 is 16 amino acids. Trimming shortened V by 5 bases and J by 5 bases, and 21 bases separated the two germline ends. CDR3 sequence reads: CASSPPPVAGRETQYF. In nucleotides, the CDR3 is TGTGCCAGCAGTCCCCCGCCGGTGGCGGGAAGGGAGACCCAGTACTTC.

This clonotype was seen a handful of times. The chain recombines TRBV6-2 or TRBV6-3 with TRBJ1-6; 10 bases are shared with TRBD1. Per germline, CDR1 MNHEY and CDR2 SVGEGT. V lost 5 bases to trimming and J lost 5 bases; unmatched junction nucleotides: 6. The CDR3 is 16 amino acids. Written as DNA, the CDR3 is TGTGCCAGCAGTCCCGACAGGGGGCCGGATAATTCACCCCTCCACTTT. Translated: CASSPDRGPDNSPLHF.

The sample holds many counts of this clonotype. The CDR3 DNA reads as TGTGCCAGCAGCTCCCCTCCAGGGGGGGTCTACGAGCAGTACTTC. Its translation is CASSSPPGGVYEQYF. The chain has TRBV27 and TRBJ2-7, with D possibly called TRBD1 or TRBD2 (7 bases each). Germline V gene sequence: CDR1 MNHEY, CDR2 SMNVEV (reference sequence). The CDR3 has 15 amino acids. Trimming shortened V by 6 bases and J by 3 bases, and 18 bases separated the two germline ends.

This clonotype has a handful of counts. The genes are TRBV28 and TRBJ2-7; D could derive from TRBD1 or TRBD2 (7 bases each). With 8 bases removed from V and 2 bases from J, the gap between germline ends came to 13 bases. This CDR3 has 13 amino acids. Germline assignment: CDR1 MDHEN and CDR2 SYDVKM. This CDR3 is CASGRGTTYEQYF. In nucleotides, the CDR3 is TGTGCCAGCGGCAGGGGGACTACCTACGAGCAGTACTTC.

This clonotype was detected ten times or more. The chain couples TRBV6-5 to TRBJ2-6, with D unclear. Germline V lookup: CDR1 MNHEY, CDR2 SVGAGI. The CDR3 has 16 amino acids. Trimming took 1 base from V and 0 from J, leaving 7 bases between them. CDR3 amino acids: CASSYWRDSGANVLTF. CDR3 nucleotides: TGTGCCAGCAGTTACTGGCGTGACTCTGGGGCCAACGTCCTGACTTTC.

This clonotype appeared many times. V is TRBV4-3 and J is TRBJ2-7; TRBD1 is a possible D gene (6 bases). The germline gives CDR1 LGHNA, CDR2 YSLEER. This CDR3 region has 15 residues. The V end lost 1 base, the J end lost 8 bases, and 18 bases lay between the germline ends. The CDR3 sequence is CASSQAPQTGSQQYF. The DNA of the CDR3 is TGCGCCAGCAGCCAAGCTCCGCAAACAGGGTCCCAGCAGTACTTC.

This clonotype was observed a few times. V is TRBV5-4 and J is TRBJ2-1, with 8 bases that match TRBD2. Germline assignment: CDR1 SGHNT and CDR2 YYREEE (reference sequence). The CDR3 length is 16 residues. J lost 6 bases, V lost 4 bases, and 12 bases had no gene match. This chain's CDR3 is CASSPGRERGINEQFF. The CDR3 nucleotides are TGTGCCAGCAGCCCCGGGCGGGAGCGGGGGATCAATGAGCAGTTCTTC.

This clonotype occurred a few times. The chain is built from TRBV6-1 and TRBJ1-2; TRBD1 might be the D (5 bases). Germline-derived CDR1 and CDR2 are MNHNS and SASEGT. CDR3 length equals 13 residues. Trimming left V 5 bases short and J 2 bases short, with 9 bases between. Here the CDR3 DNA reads TGTGCCAGCAGTCCGGGACGCAACTATGGCTACACCTTC. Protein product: CASSPGRNYGYTF.

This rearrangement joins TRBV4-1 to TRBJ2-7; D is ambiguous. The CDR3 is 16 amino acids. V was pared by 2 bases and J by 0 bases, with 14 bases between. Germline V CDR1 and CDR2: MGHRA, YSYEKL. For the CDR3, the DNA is TGCGCCAGCAGCCAATCTCCGGGTTCCTCCTCCTACGAGCAGTACTTC. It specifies CASSQSPGSSSYEQYF.